The 29 T cell receptor beta chains reported below all come from one sample, sequenced in a study of T cell changes during pregnancy in multiple sclerosis. Clones were sequenced by immunoSEQ multiplex PCR, and TCRdb holds only the in-frame ones, with some missing. This table holds some 40,000 clones, approximately 92% found once. Sequencing was performed on peripheral blood. These receptors all come from a female donor with multiple sclerosis, enrolled in a pregnancy study.

The chain combines TRBV30 with TRBJ2-4, with 8 positions matching TRBD1. Germline CDR1 is GTSNPN and CDR2 is SVGIG (reference sequence). V lost 3 bases to trimming and J lost 9 bases; unmatched junction nucleotides: 10. The CDR3 contains 14 residues. The CDR3 DNA reads TGTGCCTGGAGCCAATCCCCAGGGGGCAGCATTCAGTACTTC. Translation gives CAWSQSPGGSIQYF.

This chain uses TRBV4-2 with TRBJ1-4; D gene uncertain. Trimming removed 0 bases from V and 5 bases from J, with 10 bases in between. The CDR3 length is 15 residues. Germline CDR1 is LGHNA and CDR2 is YNFKEQ. This CDR3 is CASSQDTEVNEKLFF. Here the CDR3 DNA reads TGTGCCAGCAGCCAAGACACAGAGGTAAATGAAAAACTGTTTTTT.

J is TRBJ1-5 and V is TRBV4-3; no clear D gene. Germline CDR1 reads LGHNA; CDR2 reads YSLEER. The CDR3 runs 15 residues. V shed 0 bases and J shed 8 bases, with 14 bases lying between them. The CDR3 reads CASSQEAGKVEPQHF. The CDR3 nucleotides are TGCGCCAGCAGCCAAGAGGCGGGGAAAGTGGAGCCCCAGCATTTT.

The chain has TRBV5-5 and TRBJ1-4; no definite D call. V was trimmed by 0 bases and J by 8 bases, leaving 2 bases between them. This CDR3 has 11 amino acids. The V gene's germline CDR1 is SGHKS and CDR2 YYEKEE (reference sequence). The CDR3 sequence: CASSLAEKLFF. CDR3 nucleotides: TGTGCCAGCAGCTTGGCCGAAAAACTGTTTTTT.

CDR3 region: CASSSSRDRGRGLEYEQYF. CDR3 in DNA: TGTGCCAGCAGCTCGTCCCGGGACAGGGGGCGCGGGCTCGAATACGAGCAGTACTTC. The rearrangement links TRBV7-3 to TRBJ2-7, with 12 bases fitting TRBD1. The CDR3 is 19 amino acids. Germline V gene sequence: CDR1 SGHTA, CDR2 FQGTGA. V dropped 4 bases and J dropped 4; count of bases not matched to a gene: 17.

This rearrangement joins TRBV18 to TRBJ2-7; 8 bases are shared with TRBD1. The ends lost 8 bases at V and 1 base at J; junction bases unmatched: 4. Germline V gene data show CDR1 as KGHSH and CDR2 as LQKENI. The CDR3 extends over 13 amino acids. The CDR3 reads CASDRGGSYEQYF. For the CDR3, the DNA is TGTGCCAGCGACAGGGGTGGTTCCTACGAGCAGTACTTC.

The CDR3 loop is CASSTPPGLAGVYEQYF. The CDR3 DNA is TGTGCCAGTAGTACACCTCCGGGACTAGCGGGGGTCTACGAGCAGTACTTC. The rearrangement joins TRBV19 to TRBJ2-7; 14 bases match TRBD2. Germline assignment: CDR1 LNHDA and CDR2 SQIVND (reference sequence). The CDR3 is made up of 17 amino acids. Trimming at V came to 4 bases and at J to 3 bases, leaving 8 bases not matched to a gene. Drawing the rest from reference TRBV19 and TRBJ2-7, the complete variable domain is DGGITQSPKYLFRKEGQNVTLSCEQNLNHDAMYWYRQDPGQGLRLIYYSQIVNDFQKGDIAEGYSVSREKKESFPLTVTSAQKNPTAFYLCASSTPPGLAGVYEQYFGPGTRLTVT.

The V gene is TRBV9, the J gene TRBJ2-2; possible D gene TRBD2, 6 bases. From germline, CDR1 is SGDLS and CDR2 YYNGEE. CDR3 length equals 12 residues. Deletions cut 6 bases from V and 4 bases from J, with 7 bases between. CDR3 DNA sequence: TGTGCCAGCACCGGGGGCACCGGGGAGCTGTTTTTT. This translates into CASTGGTGELFF.

The chain uses TRBV2 and TRBJ2-1; D gene unclear. CDR3 size: 13 residues. Trimming took 4 bases from V and 7 from J, leaving 11 bases between them. The germline V gene has CDR1 SNHLY and CDR2 FYNNEI. CDR3 sequence: CASSVGLGNEQFF. CDR3 DNA sequence: TGTGCCAGCAGTGTGGGCCTTGGGAATGAGCAGTTCTTC. Drawing the rest from reference TRBV2 and TRBJ2-1, the complete variable domain is EPEVTQTPSHQVTQMGQEVILRCVPISNHLYFYWYRQILGQKVEFLVSFYNNEISEKSEIFDDQFSVERPDGSNFTLKIRSTKLEDSAMYFCASSVGLGNEQFFGPGTRLTVL.

The chain is built from TRBV19 and TRBJ1-2; TRBD1 agrees at 7 bases. Looked up from germline, CDR1 is LNHDA and CDR2 is SQIVND (reference sequence). After removal of 3 bases from V and 6 bases from J, the junction contained 10 bases not matched to a gene. The CDR3 totals 15 residues. This CDR3 is CASSITPTGLNGYTF. CDR3 nucleotides: TGTGCCAGTAGTATTACCCCGACAGGGTTAAATGGCTACACCTTC.

The chain recombines TRBV5-1 with TRBJ1-4, with 7 bases aligning to TRBD1. CDR1 and CDR2 from the germline V gene are SGHRS and YFSETQ. The CDR3 is made up of 14 amino acids. V was clipped by 3 bases and J by 7 bases; unmatched bases: 6. CDR3 DNA: TGCGCCAGCAGCTCGGGACAGCCCTCTGAAAAACTGTTTTTT. Encoded protein: CASSSGQPSEKLFF.

The CDR3 DNA reads TGTGCCAGCAGCTTACTAGCGGGAGTGGAGACCCAGTACTTC. Its protein is CASSLLAGVETQYF. The chain carries TRBV5-6 and TRBJ2-5; TRBD2 aligns across 11 bases. The CDR3 totals 14 residues. Germline V CDR1 and CDR2: SGHDT, YYEEEE. Unmatched junction bases numbered 2, after V lost 2 bases and J lost 5 bases.

The rearrangement joins TRBV10-3 to TRBJ2-7, with D unclear. This CDR3 is 14 amino acids long. Germline CDR1 ENHRY, CDR2 SYGVKD. V was cut by 6 bases and J by 2 bases, with 14 bases left in between. The CDR3 DNA reads TGTGCCATCAGCGAAGGGTGGATAGCCTACGAGCAGTACTTC. Encoded protein: CAISEGWIAYEQYF.

The gene calls are TRBV9 and TRBJ1-4; 7 bases map to TRBD1. J lost 7 bases, V lost 3 bases, and 9 bases had no gene match. Germline V gene sequence: CDR1 SGDLS, CDR2 YYNGEE. CDR3 size: 15 residues. For the CDR3, the DNA is TGTGCCAGCAGCGGCGACAGGGTTCATGGTGAAAAACTGTTTTTT. Translating it yields CASSGDRVHGEKLFF.

This clone was observed a few times. V usage is TRBV4-2 and J usage is TRBJ2-7, with a tentative D call TRBD2 (6 bases). This CDR3 contains 16 residues. CDR1 is LGHNA, CDR2 YNFKEQ, per germline. V lost 1 base and J 5 bases, leaving 18 bases between the germline ends. The DNA for the CDR3 is TGTGCCAGCAGCCAAGGAGAGGCGGGGCCGAGGCACGAGCAGTACTTC. Its protein is CASSQGEAGPRHEQYF.

In DNA form, the CDR3 reads TGTGCCAGCAGCTTTCTGGGTGGGGAAGAGACCCAGTACTTC. As protein: CASSFLGGEETQYF. This chain uses TRBV5-6 with TRBJ2-5, with D unclear. The CDR3 extends over 14 amino acids. Trimming stripped 2 bases from V and 3 bases from J, with 11 bases between. CDR1 and CDR2 (germline): SGHDT, YYEEEE.

The rearrangement uses TRBV7-2 and TRBJ2-3; D unresolved. Germline CDR1 and CDR2: SGHTA and FQGNSA. The CDR3 runs 14 residues. With 5 bases removed from V and 3 bases from J, the gap between germline ends came to 12 bases. As DNA, the CDR3 is TGTGCCAGCAGCATCCGGTCCAAAACAGATACGCAGTATTTT. Residues: CASSIRSKTDTQYF.

The J gene is TRBJ2-1, the V gene TRBV7-9; D gene uncertain. The CDR3 runs to 14 residues. Germline CDR1 SEHNR, CDR2 FQNEAQ (reference sequence). The V and J ends lost 3 bases and 0 bases respectively, with 6 bases between them. The CDR3, as DNA: TGTGCCAGCAGCTTCTTCAGCTCCTACAATGAGCAGTTCTTC. Its protein product is CASSFFSSYNEQFF.

This sequence joins TRBV5-6 and TRBJ2-7; tentatively, D is TRBD2 (5 bases). The V and J ends lost 4 bases and 0 bases respectively, with 14 bases between them. The CDR3 is 15 amino acids. Germline lookup yields CDR1 SGHDT and CDR2 YYEEEE. The CDR3 loop reads CASSPFISDSYEQYF. The DNA for the CDR3 is TGTGCCAGCAGCCCCTTTATTAGCGACTCCTACGAGCAGTACTTC.

The genes are TRBV30 and TRBJ2-7, with TRBD1 matching over 8 bases. Looked up from germline, CDR1 is GTSNPN and CDR2 is SVGIG (reference sequence). The CDR3 loop spans 12 amino acids. The CDR3 here is CASGTGAYEQYF. The DNA for the CDR3 is TGTGCGTCCGGGACAGGTGCCTACGAGCAGTACTTC. Full variable domain (outside the CDR3, taken from reference TRBV30 and TRBJ2-7): SQTIHQWPATLVQPVGSPLSLECTVEGTSNPNLYWYRQAAGRGLQLLFYSVGIGQISSEVPQNLSASRPQDRQFILSSKKLLLSDSGFYLCASGTGAYEQYFGPGTRLTVT.

The rearrangement uses TRBV5-1 and TRBJ2-1; D gene unclear. Germline loops: CDR1 SGHRS, CDR2 YFSETQ. The CDR3 covers 15 residues. V was pared by 2 bases and J by 0 bases, with 9 bases between. The CDR3 loop is CASSFQVSSYNEQFF. As DNA, the CDR3 is TGCGCCAGCAGCTTTCAAGTAAGCTCCTACAATGAGCAGTTCTTC.

This chain connects TRBV6-5 to TRBJ2-3; D is unclear. This CDR3 region has 16 residues. Trimming took 2 bases from V and 1 from J, leaving 13 bases between them. Germline V gene lookup returns CDR1 MNHEY and CDR2 SVGAGI. CDR3 in DNA: TGTGCCAGCAGTTACAGGACGCCGCTTGGCACAGATACGCAGTATTTT. The encoded protein is CASSYRTPLGTDTQYF.

The chain employs TRBV6-4 and TRBJ2-1, with 8 positions matching TRBD1. The CDR3 runs to 15 residues. The V segment lost 5 bases and the J segment 6 bases; nucleotides outside the gene matches: 9. Germline assignment: CDR1 MRHNA and CDR2 SNTAGT. The CDR3 sequence is CASSFGQGAGNEQFF. The CDR3, as DNA: TGTGCCAGCAGTTTCGGACAGGGAGCCGGCAATGAGCAGTTCTTC.

The rearrangement joins TRBV10-3 to TRBJ2-1; a weak D match, TRBD2 (5 bases). Trimming took 8 bases from V and 0 from J, leaving 11 bases between them. CDR3 size: 14 residues. CDR1 is ENHRY and CDR2 is SYGVKD in the germline V gene. CDR3 in DNA: TGTGCCATCGGAGGACCCAGCTCCTACAATGAGCAGTTCTTC. This translates into CAIGGPSSYNEQFF.

V and J are TRBV27 and TRBJ1-1, with no clear D. This CDR3 comprises 13 residues. Per germline, CDR1 MNHEY and CDR2 SMNVEV (reference sequence). Deletions cut 3 bases from V and 1 base from J, with 6 bases between. The CDR3 loop is CASSFRENTEAFF. The CDR3 DNA reads as TGTGCCAGCAGTTTCCGGGAGAACACTGAAGCTTTCTTT.

Judged by abundance, this clone is medium-sized. This chain links TRBV5-4 with TRBJ2-7; no definite D call. The CDR3 is 14 residues long. Germline V gives CDR1 SGHNT, CDR2 YYREEE (reference sequence). Trimming shortened V by 2 bases and J by 6 bases, and 15 bases separated the two germline ends. CDR3 loop: CASSFGSFLSEQYF. The CDR3 coding sequence is TGTGCCAGCAGCTTCGGAAGCTTTTTATCCGAGCAGTACTTC.

This rearrangement joins TRBV6-1 to TRBJ1-3, with 8 bases identical to TRBD1. CDR3 length: 14 amino acids. CDR1 and CDR2 (germline): MNHNS, SASEGT. V lost 7 bases and J lost 3; bases outside the gene matches: 5. CDR3 loop: CASKDREFGNTIYF. DNA of the CDR3: TGTGCCAGCAAGGACAGGGAATTTGGAAACACCATATATTTT.

The rearrangement links TRBV12-5 to TRBJ1-1, with D unresolved. The CDR3 consists of 11 residues. V was trimmed by 8 bases and J by 1 base, leaving 5 bases between them. Germline loops: CDR1 LGHNT, CDR2 FRNRAP. Written as DNA, the CDR3 is TGTGCTAGTTCGGGGAACACTGAAGCTTTCTTT. This sequence encodes CASSGNTEAFF.

The chain links TRBV14 to TRBJ2-1; 9 bases are a match to TRBD1. V gave up 3 bases and J gave up 3 bases; unmatched junction bases: 9. The germline CDR1 and CDR2 sequences are SGHDN and FVKESK. This CDR3 region has 17 residues. The CDR3 nucleotides read TGTGCCAGCAGCCACCGCTCCGGGACAGGGATCTACAATGAGCAGTTCTTC. This codes for CASSHRSGTGIYNEQFF.